This TCR beta chain originates from a study of beta chain features in type 1 diabetes. TCRB transcripts that were expressed got sequenced, as all of the isolated RNA had been reverse transcribed. Naive, central memory and regulatory T cell samples produced a mean of approximately 3.5 million reads. Profiling relied on immunoSEQ multiplex PCR, and the TCRdb table lists in-frame clones only, not all of them. The sample has about 240,000 clones, 25% to 30% seen once. V shed 4 bases, J shed 7 bases, and the junction held 11 bases outside the gene matches. The V gene's germline CDR1 is SGHNT and CDR2 YYREEE (reference sequence). CDR3 length: 14 amino acids.

The sequence was obtained from a man aged 25-45 years in good health. This chain links TRBV5-4 with TRBJ2-7; 7 nucleotides line up with TRBD2. The sample comprised central memory CD4+ T cells from blood. The DNA of the CDR3 is TGTGCCAGCAGCAGCGGGACGTCGGCGTGGGAGCAGTACTTC. Translated, it gives CASSSGTSAWEQYF. The full variable domain, in which reference TRBV5-4 and TRBJ2-7 provide the parts outside the CDR3, is ETGVTQSPTHLIKTRGQQVTLRCSSQSGHNTVSWYQQALGQGPQFIFQYYREEENGRGNFPPRFSGLQFPNYSSELNVNALELDDSALYLCASSSGTSAWEQYFGPGTRLTVT.